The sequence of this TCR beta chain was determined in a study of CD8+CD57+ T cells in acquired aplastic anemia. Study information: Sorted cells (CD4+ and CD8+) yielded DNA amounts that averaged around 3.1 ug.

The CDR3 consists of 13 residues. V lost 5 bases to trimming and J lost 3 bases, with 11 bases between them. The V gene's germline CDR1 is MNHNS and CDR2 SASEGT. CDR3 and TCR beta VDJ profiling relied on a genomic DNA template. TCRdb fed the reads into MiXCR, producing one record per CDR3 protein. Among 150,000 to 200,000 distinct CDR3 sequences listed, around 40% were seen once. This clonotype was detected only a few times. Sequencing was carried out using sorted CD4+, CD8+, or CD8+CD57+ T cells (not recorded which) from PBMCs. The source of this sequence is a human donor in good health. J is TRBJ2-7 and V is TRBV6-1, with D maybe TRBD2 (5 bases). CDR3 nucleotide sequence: TGTGCCAGCAGTCGCGACGGAGGCTACGAGCAGTACTTC. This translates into CASSRDGGYEQYF.